This T cell receptor (beta chain) comes out of a study of human T cells and chemical hapten exposure. Looked up from germline, CDR1 is MNHEY and CDR2 is SVGEGT. V was shortened by 6 bases and J by 4 bases, with 19 bases between the two germline ends. This CDR3 region has 15 residues. Time point of the sample: patch test 1, 2 weeks after DPC sensitization. The sample's treatment: therapeutic diphenylcyclopropenone sensitization with weekly scalp DPC. From the RACE reads, TCRdb called clonotypes with MiXCR, one entry per CDR3 protein. The table shows around 110,000 distinct CDR3 sequences, with 9.5% to 13% occurring only once.

The sample here was whole blood, taken in connection with sensitization to the hapten diphenylcyclopropenone (DPC). The chain links TRBV6-2 or TRBV6-3 to TRBJ2-7; maybe TRBD2 (5 bases). The receptor comes from a woman aged 45-60 years with alopecia areata. Some clones in this sample may be carry-over from other donors' samples. CDR3 bases: TGTGCCAGCAGCCCGCCGGGTGAGGGCGGATACGAGCAGTACTTC. Translated, it gives CASSPPGEGGYEQYF.